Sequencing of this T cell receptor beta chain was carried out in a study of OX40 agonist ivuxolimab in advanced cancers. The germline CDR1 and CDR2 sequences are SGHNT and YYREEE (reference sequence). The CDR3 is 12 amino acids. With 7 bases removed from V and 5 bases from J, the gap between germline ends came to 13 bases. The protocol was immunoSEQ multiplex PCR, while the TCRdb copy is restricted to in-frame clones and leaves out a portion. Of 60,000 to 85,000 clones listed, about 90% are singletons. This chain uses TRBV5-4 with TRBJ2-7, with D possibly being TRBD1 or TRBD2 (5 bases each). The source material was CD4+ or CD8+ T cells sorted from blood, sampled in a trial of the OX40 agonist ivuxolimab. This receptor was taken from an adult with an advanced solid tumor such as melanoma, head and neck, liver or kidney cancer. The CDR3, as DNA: TGTGCCAGCGCACGGGGCCCAGACGAGCAGTACTTC. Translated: CASARGPDEQYF. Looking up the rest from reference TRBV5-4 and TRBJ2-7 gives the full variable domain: ETGVTQSPTHLIKTRGQQVTLRCSSQSGHNTVSWYQQALGQGPQFIFQYYREEENGRGNFPPRFSGLQFPNYSSELNVNALELDDSALYLCASARGPDEQYFGPGTRLTVT.